This TCR beta chain was captured in a study of blood T cell repertoires in COVID-19 (dated by TCRdb to about 2020). Describing the broader study: The collaborator samples originated in the United States, Italy and Spain and spanned the acute and convalescent phases of COVID-19. Where available, HLA class I and class II types were taken from metadata supplied by the sample provider and were not determined by assay-based typing. The prospective study material was composed of cDNA or gDNA derived from T cells, B-cell-depleted T cells, or PBMCs. The sample metadata nearly always contained a de-identified subject ID, COVID-19 status, age in years and sex. The samples were drawn from two sources: the first 160 participants of the ongoing ImmuneRACE study, and fewer than 1,500 subjects contributed by 6 global collaborators. The dataset comprised deeply sampled blood TCRbeta repertoires from subjects exposed to, actively infected with, or recovered from COVID-19. A freely available public database, intended as a resource for researchers studying the immune response to SARS-CoV-2, is where the repertoires were released.

In Seattle, one collaborating source enrolled patients while the infection was active and tracked those patients longitudinally over the course of disease. The collaborating institutions used their own protocols to collect whole blood in K2EDTA tubes. For TCRbeta analysis, collaborators shipped samples as frozen whole blood, isolated PBMCs, or DNA extracted from either of those sample types. As concerns this clone: It lacks a known antigen. Qualities for individual bases were not recorded, and no much larger clone is one base off.

TCRbeta CDR3 regions were amplified from genomic DNA using the immunoSEQ Assay, a bias-controlled multiplex PCR. Per the source publication's procedure: The number of nucleated cells in each sample was estimated by amplification of reference gene primers within the assay. Sequence reads were collapsed and filtered to measure the absolute abundance of every unique TCRbeta CDR3 rearrangement. For each sample, productive Simpson clonality was calculated as the square root of Simpson's diversity index across productive rearrangements. The source is immuneACCESS, and TCRdb retained only in-frame sequences with V and J called. Part of the clones is not carried over; for the studies checked, unresolved V genes explain less than half of this, and the remainder is unexplained. Clone size and the V and J calls come from that table; the DNA yielded D and trimming. This sample is represented by 200,000 to 250,000 clones; around 89% of them were singletons. The ten largest clones add up to about 2.5% of the sample.

The research as a whole found: Clinical and demographic metadata were provided uncurated, with the amount varying by source and participant.

The sequencing sample was made of peripheral blood. This sequence was found in a man in his thirties or forties with COVID-19, enrolled during active disease.

The CDR3 corresponds to CASSPREKSSYEQYF. The sequenced DNA: TGTGCCAGCTCACCACGGGAGAAGAGCTCCTACGAGCAGTACTTC. The sequence joins TRBV18 to TRBJ2-7; the D region possibly corresponds to TRBD2 (5 bases align). According to the germline V gene, CDR1 reads KGHSH and CDR2 reads LQKENI. The CDR3 sequence holds 15 residues, the cysteine and phenylalanine included. Left in the record is the CDR3 DNA by itself, 45 bases read in frame from the first base. Cut back by 1 base and 0 bases, the V and J ends lie 10 bases apart.